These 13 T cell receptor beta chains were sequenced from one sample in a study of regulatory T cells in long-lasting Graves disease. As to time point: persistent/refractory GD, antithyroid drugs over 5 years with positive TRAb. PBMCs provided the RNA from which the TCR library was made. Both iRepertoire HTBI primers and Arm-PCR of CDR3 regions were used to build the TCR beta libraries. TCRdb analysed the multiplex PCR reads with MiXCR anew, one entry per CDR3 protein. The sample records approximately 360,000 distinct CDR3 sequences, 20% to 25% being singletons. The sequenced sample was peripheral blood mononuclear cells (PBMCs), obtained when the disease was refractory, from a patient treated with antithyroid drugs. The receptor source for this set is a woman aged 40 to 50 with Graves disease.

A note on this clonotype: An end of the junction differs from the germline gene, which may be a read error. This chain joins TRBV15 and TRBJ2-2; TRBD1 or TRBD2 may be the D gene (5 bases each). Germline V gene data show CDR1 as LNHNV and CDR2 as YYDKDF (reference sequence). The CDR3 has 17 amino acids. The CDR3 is CATSKYPGLPRVGELSF. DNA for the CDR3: TGTGCCACCAGCAAGTACCCGGGCCTCCCCCGAGTAGGGGAGCTGTCTTTT.

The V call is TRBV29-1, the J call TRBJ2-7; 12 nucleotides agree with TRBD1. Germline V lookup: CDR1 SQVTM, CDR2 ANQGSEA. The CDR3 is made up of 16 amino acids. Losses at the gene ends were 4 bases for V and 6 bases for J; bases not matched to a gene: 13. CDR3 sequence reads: CSVGANPGQGAFEQYF. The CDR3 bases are TGCAGCGTTGGGGCCAATCCGGGACAGGGGGCGTTCGAGCAGTACTTC.

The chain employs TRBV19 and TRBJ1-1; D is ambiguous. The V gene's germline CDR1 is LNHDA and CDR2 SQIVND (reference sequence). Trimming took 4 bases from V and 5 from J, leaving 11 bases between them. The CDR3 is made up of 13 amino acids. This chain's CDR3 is CASSKRGLTEAFF. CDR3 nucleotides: TGTGCCAGTAGTAAAAGAGGTCTGACTGAAGCTTTCTTT.

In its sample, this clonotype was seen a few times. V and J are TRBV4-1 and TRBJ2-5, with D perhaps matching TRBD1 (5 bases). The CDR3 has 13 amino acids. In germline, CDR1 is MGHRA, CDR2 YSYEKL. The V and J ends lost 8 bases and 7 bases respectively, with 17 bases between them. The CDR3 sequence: CASGSPPRGTQYF. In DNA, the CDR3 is TGCGCCAGCGGGTCACCTCCAAGGGGGACCCAGTACTTC.

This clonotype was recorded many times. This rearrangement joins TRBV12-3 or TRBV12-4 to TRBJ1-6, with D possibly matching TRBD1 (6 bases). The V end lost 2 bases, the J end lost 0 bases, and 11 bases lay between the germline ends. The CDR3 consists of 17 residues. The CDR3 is CASSLLGASSYNSPLHF. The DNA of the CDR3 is TGTGCCAGCAGTTTACTGGGGGCGAGCTCCTATAATTCACCCCTCCACTTT.

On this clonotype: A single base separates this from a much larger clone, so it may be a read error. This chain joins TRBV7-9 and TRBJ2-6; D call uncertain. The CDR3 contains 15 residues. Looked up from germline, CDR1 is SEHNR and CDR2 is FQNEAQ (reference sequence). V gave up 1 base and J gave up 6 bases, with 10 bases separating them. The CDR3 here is CASSLGPREANVLTF. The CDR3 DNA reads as TGTGCCAGCAGCTTAGGCCCGCGTGAGGCCAACGTCCTGACTTTC.

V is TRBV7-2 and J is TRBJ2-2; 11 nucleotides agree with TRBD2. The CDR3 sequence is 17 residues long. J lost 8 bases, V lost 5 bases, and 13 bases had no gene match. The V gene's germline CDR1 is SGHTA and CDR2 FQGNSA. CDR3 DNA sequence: TGTGCCAGCAGCCAGACGACTAGCGGGATGAGTAGGGGGGAGCTGTTTTTT. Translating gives CASSQTTSGMSRGELFF.

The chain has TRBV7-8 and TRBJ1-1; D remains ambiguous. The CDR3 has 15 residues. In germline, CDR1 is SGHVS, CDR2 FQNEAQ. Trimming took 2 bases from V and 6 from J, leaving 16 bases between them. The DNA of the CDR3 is TGTGCCAGCAGCTTAACGGGCTCTGCGGTGTCTGAAGCTTTCTTT. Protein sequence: CASSLTGSAVSEAFF.

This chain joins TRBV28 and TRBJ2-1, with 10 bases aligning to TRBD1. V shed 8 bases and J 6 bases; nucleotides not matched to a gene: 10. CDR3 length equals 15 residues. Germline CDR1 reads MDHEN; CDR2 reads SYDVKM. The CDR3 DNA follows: TGTGCCAGCGTACCCGACAGGGGGCACCCCAATGAGCAGTTCTTC. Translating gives CASVPDRGHPNEQFF.

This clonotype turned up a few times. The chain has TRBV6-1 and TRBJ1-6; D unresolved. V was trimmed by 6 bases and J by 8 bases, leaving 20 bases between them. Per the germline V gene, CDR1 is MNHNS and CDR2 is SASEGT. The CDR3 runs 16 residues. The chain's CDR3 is CASSPLPDYPDSPLHF. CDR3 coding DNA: TGTGCCAGCAGCCCCCTCCCGGACTATCCTGATTCACCCCTCCACTTT.

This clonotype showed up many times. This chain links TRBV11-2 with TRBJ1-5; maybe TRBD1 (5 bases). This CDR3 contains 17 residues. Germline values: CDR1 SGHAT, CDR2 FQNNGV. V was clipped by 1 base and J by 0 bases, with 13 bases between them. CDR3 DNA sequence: TGTGCCAGCAGCTTAGGTTCCCCCAGGGATAGCAATCAGCCCCAGCATTTT. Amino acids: CASSLGSPRDSNQPQHF.

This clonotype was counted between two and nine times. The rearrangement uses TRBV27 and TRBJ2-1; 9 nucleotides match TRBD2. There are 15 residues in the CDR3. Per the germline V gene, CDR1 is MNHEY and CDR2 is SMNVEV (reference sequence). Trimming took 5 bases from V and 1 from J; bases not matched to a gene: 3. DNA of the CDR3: TGTGCCAGCAGTGCGGGGGGGGGTTCCTACAATGAGCAGTTCTTC. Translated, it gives CASSAGGGSYNEQFF.

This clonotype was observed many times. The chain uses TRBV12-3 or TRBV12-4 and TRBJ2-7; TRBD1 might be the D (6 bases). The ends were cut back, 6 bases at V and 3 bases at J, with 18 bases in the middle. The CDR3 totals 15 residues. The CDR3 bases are TGTGCCAGCAGCAACCGGGACACCTATAACTACGAGCAGTACTTC. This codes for CASSNRDTYNYEQYF.